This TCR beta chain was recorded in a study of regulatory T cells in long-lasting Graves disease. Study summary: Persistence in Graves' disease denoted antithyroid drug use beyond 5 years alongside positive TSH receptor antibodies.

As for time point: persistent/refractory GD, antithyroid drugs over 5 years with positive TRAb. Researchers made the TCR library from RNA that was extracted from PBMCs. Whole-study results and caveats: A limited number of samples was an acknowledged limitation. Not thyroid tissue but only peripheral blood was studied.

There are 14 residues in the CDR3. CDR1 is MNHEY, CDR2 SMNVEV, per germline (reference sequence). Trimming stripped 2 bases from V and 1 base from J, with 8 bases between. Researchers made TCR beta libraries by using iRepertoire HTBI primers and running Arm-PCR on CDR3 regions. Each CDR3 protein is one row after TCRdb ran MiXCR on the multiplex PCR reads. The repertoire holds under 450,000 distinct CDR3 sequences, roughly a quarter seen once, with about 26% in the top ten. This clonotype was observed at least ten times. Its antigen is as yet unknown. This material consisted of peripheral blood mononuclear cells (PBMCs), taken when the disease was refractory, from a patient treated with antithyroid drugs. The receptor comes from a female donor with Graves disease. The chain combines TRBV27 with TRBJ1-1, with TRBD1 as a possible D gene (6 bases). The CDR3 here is CASSLRQANTEAFF. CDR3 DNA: TGTGCCAGCAGTTTACGACAGGCGAACACTGAAGCTTTCTTT.